The 2 T cell receptor beta chains presented below share a single source sample, sequenced in a study of early T cells in non-severe SARS-CoV-2 infection. One entry per CDR3 protein, called by TCRdb with MiXCR from the 5' RACE reads. The sample holds 55,000 to 85,000 distinct CDR3 sequences; 9.5% to 15% are singletons and the top ten take approximately 4.9%. Sequencing input: whole blood. Receptors originate from an adult who was a healthcare worker with PCR-confirmed SARS-CoV-2 infection or an uninfected control (not recorded which).

This clonotype was seen repeatedly, ten times or more. The chain joins TRBV7-8 to TRBJ1-1; a possible D gene is TRBD1 (6 bases). Germline V gives CDR1 SGHVS, CDR2 FQNEAQ. Trimming removed 1 base at V and 5 bases at J, with 14 bases between. This CDR3 contains 15 residues. CDR3 nucleotides: TGTGCCAGCAGCTTAGAGCAGGGGCGAAGAACTGAAGCTTTCTTT. Translated, it gives CASSLEQGRRTEAFF.

The rearrangement links TRBV19 to TRBJ1-2; maybe TRBD1 (5 bases). V lost 4 bases to trimming and J lost 6 bases, with 12 bases between them. The germline V gene encodes CDR1 LNHDA and CDR2 SQIVND (reference sequence). The CDR3 is 13 residues long. This CDR3 is CASSNYRTHGYTF. The DNA of the CDR3 is TGTGCCAGTAGTAACTACAGGACCCATGGCTACACCTTC.